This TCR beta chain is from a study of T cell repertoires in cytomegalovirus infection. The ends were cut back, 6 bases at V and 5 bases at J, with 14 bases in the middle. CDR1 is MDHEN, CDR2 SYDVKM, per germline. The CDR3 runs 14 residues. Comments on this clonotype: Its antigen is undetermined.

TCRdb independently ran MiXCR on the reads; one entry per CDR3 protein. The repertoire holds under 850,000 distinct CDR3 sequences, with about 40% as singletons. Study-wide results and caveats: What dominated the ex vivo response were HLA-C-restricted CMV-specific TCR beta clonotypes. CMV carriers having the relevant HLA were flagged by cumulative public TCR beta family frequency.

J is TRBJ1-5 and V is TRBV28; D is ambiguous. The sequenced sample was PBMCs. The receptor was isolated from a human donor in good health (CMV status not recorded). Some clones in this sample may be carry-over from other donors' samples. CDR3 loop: CASSLSAGYQPQHF. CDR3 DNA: TGTGCCAGCAGCCTATCGGCCGGATATCAGCCCCAGCATTTT.